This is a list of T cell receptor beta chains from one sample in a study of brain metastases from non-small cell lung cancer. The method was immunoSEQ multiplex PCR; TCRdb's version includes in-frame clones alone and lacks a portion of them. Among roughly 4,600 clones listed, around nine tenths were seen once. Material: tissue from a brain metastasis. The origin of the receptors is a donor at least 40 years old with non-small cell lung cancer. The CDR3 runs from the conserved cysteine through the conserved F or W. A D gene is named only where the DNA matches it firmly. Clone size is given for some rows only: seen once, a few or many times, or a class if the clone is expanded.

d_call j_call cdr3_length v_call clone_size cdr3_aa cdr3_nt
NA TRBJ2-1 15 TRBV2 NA CASRKGDALLNEQFF TGTGCCAGCAGGAAAGGGGACGCCTTACTGAATGAGCAGTTCTTC
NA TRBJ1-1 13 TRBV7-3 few CASSLFLDTEAFF TGTGCCAGCAGCTTATTCCTGGATACTGAAGCTTTCTTT
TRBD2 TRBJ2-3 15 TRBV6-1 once CASSDGGGAPDTQYF TGTGCCAGCAGTGACGGCGGGGGGGCCCCAGATACGCAGTATTTT
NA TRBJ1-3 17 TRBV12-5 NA CASAIHSRPRSGNTIYF TGTGCTAGTGCCATTCATTCTAGACCCCGCTCCGGAAACACCATATATTTT
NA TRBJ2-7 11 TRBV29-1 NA CSVVEAYEQYF TGCAGCGTTGTTGAGGCCTACGAGCAGTACTTC
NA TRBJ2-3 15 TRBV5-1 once CASRQGVTSTDTQYF TGCGCCAGCAGACAGGGAGTAACTAGCACAGATACGCAGTATTTT
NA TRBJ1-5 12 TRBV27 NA CASSLLGGTQHF TGTGCCAGCAGTTTATTGGGGGGAACCCAGCATTTT
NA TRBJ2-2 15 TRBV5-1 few CASSSRVPNTGELFF TGCGCCAGCAGCTCTAGAGTACCGAACACCGGGGAGCTGTTTTTT
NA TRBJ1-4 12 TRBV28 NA CASRATNEKLFF TGTGCCAGCAGAGCAACTAATGAAAAACTGTTTTTT
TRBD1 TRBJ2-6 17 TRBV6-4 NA CASSPATGGSGANVLTF TGTGCCAGCAGTCCCGCGACAGGGGGCTCTGGGGCCAACGTCCTGACTTTC
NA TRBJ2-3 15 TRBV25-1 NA CASSVQAGGLGTQYF TGTGCCAGCAGTGTGCAGGCCGGAGGGTTGGGGACGCAGTATTTT
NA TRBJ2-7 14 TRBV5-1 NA CASSLVGGRYEQYF TGCGCCAGCAGCTTGGTGGGCGGCAGATACGAGCAGTACTTC
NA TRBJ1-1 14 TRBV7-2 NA CASSLVYRDTEAFF TGTGCCAGCAGCTTAGTTTACAGGGATACTGAAGCTTTCTTT
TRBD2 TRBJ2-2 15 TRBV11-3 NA CASSPRSGGAGELFF TGTGCCAGCAGCCCTCGGTCGGGAGGAGCCGGGGAGCTGTTTTTT
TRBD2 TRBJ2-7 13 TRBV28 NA CASSLAGEHEQYF TGTGCCAGCAGTTTAGCGGGAGAACACGAGCAGTACTTC
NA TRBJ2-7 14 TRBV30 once CAWSLPGLPYEQYF TGTGCCTGGAGTCTCCCAGGGCTCCCTTACGAGCAGTACTTC
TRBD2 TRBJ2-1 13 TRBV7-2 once CASSLTLAGGKFF TGTGCCAGCAGTTTAACGCTAGCGGGGGGAAAATTCTTC
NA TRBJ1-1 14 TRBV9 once CASSVGGVNTEAFF TGTGCCAGCAGCGTAGGCGGGGTGAACACTGAAGCTTTCTTT
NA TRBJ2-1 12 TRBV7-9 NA CASSSSGSEQFF TGTGCCAGCAGCTCCTCTGGGAGTGAGCAGTTCTTC
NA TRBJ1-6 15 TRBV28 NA CASSLPLVGDSPLHF TGTGCCAGCAGCCTCCCTCTCGTGGGAGATTCACCCCTCCACTTT
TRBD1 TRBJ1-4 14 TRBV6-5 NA CASRRTGGGEKLFF TGTGCCAGCAGACGGACAGGGGGAGGTGAAAAACTGTTTTTT
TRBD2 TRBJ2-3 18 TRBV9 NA CASSGPWTSGSFTDTQYF TGTGCCAGCAGCGGACCGTGGACTAGCGGGAGCTTCACAGATACGCAGTATTTT